Listed below are T cell receptor beta chains from one sample, sequenced in a study of blood T cell repertoires in COVID-19. The data were produced by immunoSEQ multiplex PCR, yet TCRdb's version contains in-frame clones alone and is incomplete. The table has about 250,000 clones, approximately 80% seen once; the top ten hold 8.9%. The sequenced sample was peripheral blood. The origin of the receptors is a man older than 75 with acute or convalescent COVID-19. Both conserved end residues are part of each CDR3. A D gene is named only where the DNA matches it firmly. A clone size is listed for some rows: how often the clone was seen (once, few, many), or a class if it is expanded.

CDR3 length: 16; clone size: -; V gene: TRBV2; D gene: -; J gene: TRBJ1-1; CDR3 protein: CASSAVPSRVGTEAFF; CDR3 DNA: TGTGCCAGCAGTGCAGTTCCATCCAGGGTAGGGACTGAAGCTTTCTTT
CDR3 length: 15; clone size: -; V gene: TRBV6-2/TRBV6-3; D gene: -; J gene: TRBJ2-2; CDR3 protein: CASSWGTLNTGELFF; CDR3 DNA: TGTGCCAGCAGTTGGGGGACACTGAACACCGGGGAGCTGTTTTTT
CDR3 length: 14; clone size: -; V gene: TRBV7-2; D gene: TRBD1; J gene: TRBJ2-7; CDR3 protein: CASSPRTGRYEQYF; CDR3 DNA: TGTGCCAGCAGCCCCCGGACAGGGAGGTACGAGCAGTACTTC
CDR3 length: 16; clone size: -; V gene: TRBV28; D gene: TRBD1; J gene: TRBJ2-7; CDR3 protein: CASRHSETGAGYEQYF; CDR3 DNA: TGTGCCAGCAGGCACTCAGAGACAGGGGCAGGCTACGAGCAGTACTTC
CDR3 length: 14; clone size: -; V gene: TRBV30; D gene: TRBD2; J gene: TRBJ2-1; CDR3 protein: CAWSSGGHRDEQFF; CDR3 DNA: TGTGCCTGGAGTAGCGGGGGCCATAGGGATGAGCAGTTCTTC
CDR3 length: 14; clone size: -; V gene: TRBV6-2/TRBV6-3; D gene: -; J gene: TRBJ1-5; CDR3 protein: CASSYSPGNQPQHF; CDR3 DNA: TGTGCCAGCAGTTACTCCCCAGGGAATCAGCCCCAGCATTTT
CDR3 length: 16; clone size: -; V gene: TRBV5-1; D gene: -; J gene: TRBJ2-2; CDR3 protein: CASSPLGLANTGELFF; CDR3 DNA: TGCGCCAGCAGCCCCCTCGGACTGGCGAACACCGGGGAGCTGTTTTTT
CDR3 length: 14; clone size: few; V gene: TRBV2; D gene: -; J gene: TRBJ1-1; CDR3 protein: CASSNRLSGTEAFF; CDR3 DNA: TGTGCCAGCAGTAACAGGCTGAGTGGCACTGAAGCTTTCTTT
CDR3 length: 13; clone size: -; V gene: TRBV2; D gene: -; J gene: TRBJ1-1; CDR3 protein: CASSDRQADGAFF; CDR3 DNA: TGTGCCAGCAGTGACCGACAGGCCGATGGGGCTTTCTTT
CDR3 length: 15; clone size: -; V gene: TRBV6-5; D gene: TRBD1; J gene: TRBJ2-3; CDR3 protein: CASRTGGVRADTQYF; CDR3 DNA: TGTGCCAGCAGAACAGGGGGTGTTCGGGCAGATACGCAGTATTTT
CDR3 length: 18; clone size: -; V gene: TRBV7-9; D gene: -; J gene: TRBJ1-2; CDR3 protein: CASSSLLSEGGANYGYTF; CDR3 DNA: TGTGCCAGCAGCTCACTGTTATCGGAAGGCGGAGCTAACTATGGCTACACCTTC
CDR3 length: 12; clone size: -; V gene: TRBV5-1; D gene: TRBD2; J gene: TRBJ2-1; CDR3 protein: CASIAGGTEQFF; CDR3 DNA: TGCGCCAGCATAGCGGGAGGAACTGAGCAGTTCTTC
CDR3 length: 15; clone size: -; V gene: TRBV6-2/TRBV6-3; D gene: TRBD2; J gene: TRBJ2-7; CDR3 protein: CASSRIPSGSYEQYF; CDR3 DNA: TGTGCCAGCAGTCGCATACCTAGCGGGAGTTACGAGCAGTACTTC
CDR3 length: 14; clone size: once; V gene: TRBV7-2; D gene: TRBD1; J gene: TRBJ2-5; CDR3 protein: CASSLAGQGKQLYF; CDR3 DNA: TGTGCCAGCAGCTTAGCCGGACAGGGTAAACAATTATACTTC
CDR3 length: 14; clone size: -; V gene: TRBV5-1; D gene: -; J gene: TRBJ2-3; CDR3 protein: CASSLSRDTDTQYF; CDR3 DNA: TGCGCCAGCAGCTTGAGCAGGGACACAGATACGCAGTATTTT
CDR3 length: 15; clone size: -; V gene: TRBV9; D gene: TRBD1; J gene: TRBJ2-3; CDR3 protein: CASSSPGQYTDTQYF; CDR3 DNA: TGTGCCAGCAGCTCCCCGGGACAGTACACAGATACGCAGTATTTT
CDR3 length: 13; clone size: -; V gene: TRBV6-5; D gene: -; J gene: TRBJ2-2; CDR3 protein: CASRQGPGGELFF; CDR3 DNA: TGTGCCAGCAGACAGGGTCCGGGCGGGGAGCTGTTTTTT